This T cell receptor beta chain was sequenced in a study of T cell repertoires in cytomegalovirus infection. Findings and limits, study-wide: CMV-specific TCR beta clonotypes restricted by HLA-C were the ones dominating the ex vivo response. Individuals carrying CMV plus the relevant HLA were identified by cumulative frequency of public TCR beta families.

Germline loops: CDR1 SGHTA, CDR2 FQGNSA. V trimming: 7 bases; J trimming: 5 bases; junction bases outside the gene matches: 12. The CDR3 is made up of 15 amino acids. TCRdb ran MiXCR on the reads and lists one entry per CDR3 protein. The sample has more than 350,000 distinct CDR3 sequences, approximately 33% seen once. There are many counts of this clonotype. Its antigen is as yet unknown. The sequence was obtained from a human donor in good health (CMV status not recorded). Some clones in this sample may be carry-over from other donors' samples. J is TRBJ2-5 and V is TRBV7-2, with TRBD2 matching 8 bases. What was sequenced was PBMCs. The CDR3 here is CASTPSGTSGETQYF. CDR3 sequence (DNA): TGTGCCAGCACCCCTAGTGGGACTAGTGGTGAGACCCAGTACTTC.